This T cell receptor beta chain is drawn from a study of blood T cell repertoires in COVID-19. In the original workflow: Estimates of nucleated cell counts were drawn from the amplification of reference gene primers. Using immunoSEQ multiplex PCR, the repertoire was profiled, and TCRdb retains in-frame clones only, with some absent. D and trimming were read from the DNA, whereas the V and J calls and clone size are those reported in that table. The table has fewer than 250,000 clones, 80% to 95% seen once. V shed 6 bases and J 0 bases; nucleotides not matched to a gene: 5. There are 16 residues in the CDR3. Germline V gene sequence: CDR1 SNHLY, CDR2 FYNNEI.

This clonotype was sampled from a young man with COVID-19, enrolled during active disease. This rearrangement joins TRBV2 to TRBJ1-3; 10 bases line up with TRBD1. Sequenced material: peripheral blood. CDR3 DNA: TGTGCCAGCAGGAGGGACAGGGGAGCCTCTGGAAACACCATATATTTT. Its translation is CASRRDRGASGNTIYF. The complete variable domain, with remaining parts taken from reference TRBV2 and TRBJ1-3, reads EPEVTQTPSHQVTQMGQEVILRCVPISNHLYFYWYRQILGQKVEFLVSFYNNEISEKSEIFDDQFSVERPDGSNFTLKIRSTKLEDSAMYFCASRRDRGASGNTIYFGEGSWLTVV.